The sequence of this T cell receptor beta chain was determined in a study of blood T cell repertoires in COVID-19 (dated by TCRdb to the early 2020s). For the wider study: Samples covering the acute and convalescent phases of COVID-19 were provided by collaborators in the United States, Italy and Spain. The material from the prospective study consisted of cDNA or gDNA derived from T cells, B-cell-depleted T cells, or PBMCs. The dataset comprised deeply sampled blood TCRbeta repertoires from subjects exposed to, actively infected with, or recovered from COVID-19. A freely available public database, intended as a resource for researchers studying the immune response to SARS-CoV-2, is where the repertoires were released. The samples were drawn from the first 160 participants of the ongoing ImmuneRACE study and from 1,254 subjects provided by 6 global collaborators. A de-identified subject ID, COVID-19 status, age in years and sex were almost always included in the sample metadata. Where available, HLA class I and class II types were taken from metadata supplied by the sample provider and were not determined by assay-based typing. Overall study outcomes, separate from this receptor: The amount of clinical and demographic metadata varied by source and participant and was provided uncurated.

One collaborating source in Seattle enrolled patients during active infection and followed them longitudinally through the course of disease. Collaborating institutions collected whole blood in K2EDTA tubes following their own protocols. For TCRbeta analysis, collaborator samples were shipped as frozen whole blood, as isolated PBMCs, or as DNA extracted from either sample type. A note on this clone: The antigen this receptor binds is unknown. Base-call qualities are not available, and no considerably larger clone is one nucleotide away.

The immunoSEQ Assay, a bias-controlled multiplex PCR, was used to amplify TCRbeta CDR3 regions from genomic DNA. The published analysis was carried out like this. The number of nucleated cells in each sample was estimated from the amplification of reference gene primers within the assay. To quantify the absolute abundance of each unique TCRbeta CDR3 rearrangement, sequence reads were collapsed and filtered. Productive Simpson clonality was computed per sample as the square root of Simpson's diversity index over productive rearrangements. The table comes from immuneACCESS by way of TCRdb, which keeps in-frame sequences with V and J called. Part of the clones is missing from these tables; in studies checked, under half for an unresolved V gene and the rest for unknown reasons. That table furnishes V, J and clone size, whereas the DNA furnished D and trimming. This sample lists approximately 170,000 clones; approximately 86% were detected once. The ten biggest clones cover about 2.5% of the sample.

Taken from the germline V gene (reference sequence), the CDR1 and CDR2 loops are LGHDT and YNNKEL. Inclusive of the bounding cysteine and phenylalanine, the CDR3 is 16 residues long. Only CDR3 DNA is held: 48 bases, read in frame from base 1. V is pruned by 0 bases and J by 8 bases, leaving 3 bases of the junction without a gene match. Sequences were obtained from peripheral blood. Recombination connected TRBV3-1 (or the pseudogene TRBV3-2) to TRBJ2-1; TRBD2 aligns with 14 central bases. This receptor was obtained from a woman older than 75 with COVID-19, enrolled during active disease. The sequence in DNA is TGTGCCAGCAGCCAAGAGACTAGCGGGAGGGCCGATGAGCAGTTCTTC. Protein translation: CASSQETSGRADEQFF.